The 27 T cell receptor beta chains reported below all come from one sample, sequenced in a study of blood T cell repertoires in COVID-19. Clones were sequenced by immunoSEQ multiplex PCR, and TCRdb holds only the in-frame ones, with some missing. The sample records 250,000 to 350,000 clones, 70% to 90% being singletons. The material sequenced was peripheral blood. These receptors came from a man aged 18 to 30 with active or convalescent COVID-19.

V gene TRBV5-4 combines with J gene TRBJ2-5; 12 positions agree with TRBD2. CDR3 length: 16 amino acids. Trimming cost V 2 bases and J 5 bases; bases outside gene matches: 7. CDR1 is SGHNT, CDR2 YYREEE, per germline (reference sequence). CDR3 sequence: CASSFDGLAGGETQYF. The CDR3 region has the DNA TGTGCCAGCAGCTTCGACGGTCTAGCGGGGGGGGAGACCCAGTACTTC.

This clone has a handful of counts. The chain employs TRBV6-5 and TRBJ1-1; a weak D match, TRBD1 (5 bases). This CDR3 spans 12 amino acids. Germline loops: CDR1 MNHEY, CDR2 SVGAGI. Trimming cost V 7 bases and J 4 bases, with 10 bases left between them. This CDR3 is CASIGVSTEAFF. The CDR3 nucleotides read TGTGCCAGCATAGGGGTTTCCACTGAAGCTTTCTTT.

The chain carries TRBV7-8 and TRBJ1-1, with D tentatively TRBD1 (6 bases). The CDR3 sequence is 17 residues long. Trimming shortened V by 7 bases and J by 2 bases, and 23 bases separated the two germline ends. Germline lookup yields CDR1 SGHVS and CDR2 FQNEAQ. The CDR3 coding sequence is TGTGCCAGCAACCCCAGGACAGCCGATACCTTCAACACTGAAGCTTTCTTT. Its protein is CASNPRTADTFNTEAFF.

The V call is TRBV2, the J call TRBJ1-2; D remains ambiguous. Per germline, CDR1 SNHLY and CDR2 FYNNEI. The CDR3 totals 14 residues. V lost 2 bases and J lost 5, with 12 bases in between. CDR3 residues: CASSELGVRYGYTF. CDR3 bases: TGTGCCAGCAGTGAACTCGGGGTTCGGTATGGCTACACCTTC.

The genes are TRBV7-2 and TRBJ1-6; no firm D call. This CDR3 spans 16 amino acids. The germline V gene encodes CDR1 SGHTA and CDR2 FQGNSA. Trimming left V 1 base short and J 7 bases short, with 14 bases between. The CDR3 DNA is TGTGCCAGCAGCTTAGAGGGATCGCGGGGAAATTCACCCCTCCACTTT. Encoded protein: CASSLEGSRGNSPLHF.

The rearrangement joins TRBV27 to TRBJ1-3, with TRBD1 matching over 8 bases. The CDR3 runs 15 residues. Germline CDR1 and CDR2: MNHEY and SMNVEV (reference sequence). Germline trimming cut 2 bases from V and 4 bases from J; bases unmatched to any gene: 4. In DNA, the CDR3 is TGTGCCAGCAGTTTAAGCAGGGGGCAGGGAAACACCATATATTTT. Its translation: CASSLSRGQGNTIYF.

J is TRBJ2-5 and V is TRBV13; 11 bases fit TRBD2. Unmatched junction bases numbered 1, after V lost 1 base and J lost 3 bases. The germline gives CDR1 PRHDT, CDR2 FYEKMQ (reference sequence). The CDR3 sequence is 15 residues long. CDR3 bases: TGTGCCAGCAGCTTAGCACTAGCGGGGGAAGAGACCCAGTACTTC. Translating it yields CASSLALAGEETQYF.

CDR3 sequence (DNA): TGTGCCAGCAGCTTAGAGACAGGGGACGGGGACACTGAAGCTTTCTTT. Translation gives CASSLETGDGDTEAFF. This rearrangement joins TRBV13 to TRBJ1-1, with 8 bases fitting TRBD1. Trimming took 1 base from V and 3 from J; bases not matched to a gene: 7. The length of the CDR3 is 16 residues. Germline-derived CDR1 and CDR2 are PRHDT and FYEKMQ (reference sequence).

The CDR3 spells CASSTLNSGANVLTF. Here the CDR3 DNA reads TGCGCCAGCAGCACCCTAAATTCTGGGGCCAACGTCCTGACTTTC. This sequence joins TRBV4-3 and TRBJ2-6; unclear D gene. Germline CDR1 is LGHNA and CDR2 is YSLEER. Trimming left V 5 bases short and J 1 base short, with 9 bases between. CDR3 length equals 15 residues.

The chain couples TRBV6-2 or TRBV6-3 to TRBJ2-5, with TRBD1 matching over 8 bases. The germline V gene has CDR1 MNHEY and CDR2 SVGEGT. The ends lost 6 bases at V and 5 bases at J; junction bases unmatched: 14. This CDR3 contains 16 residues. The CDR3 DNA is TGTGCCAGCAGCCTAACCCTCTCAGGGGGCTTTGAGACCCAGTACTTC. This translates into CASSLTLSGGFETQYF.

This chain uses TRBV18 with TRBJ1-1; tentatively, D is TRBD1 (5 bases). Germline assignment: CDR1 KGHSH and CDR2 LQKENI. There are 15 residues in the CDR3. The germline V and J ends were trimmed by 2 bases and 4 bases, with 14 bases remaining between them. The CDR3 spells CASSPSGGRLTEAFF. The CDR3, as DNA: TGTGCCAGCTCACCATCGGGGGGGAGGCTCACTGAAGCTTTCTTT. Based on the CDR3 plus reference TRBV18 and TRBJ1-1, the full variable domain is NAGVMQNPRHLVRRRGQEARLRCSPMKGHSHVYWYRQLPEEGLKFMVYLQKENIIDESGMPKERFSAEFPKEGPSILRIQQVVRGDSAAYFCASSPSGGRLTEAFFGQGTRLTVV.

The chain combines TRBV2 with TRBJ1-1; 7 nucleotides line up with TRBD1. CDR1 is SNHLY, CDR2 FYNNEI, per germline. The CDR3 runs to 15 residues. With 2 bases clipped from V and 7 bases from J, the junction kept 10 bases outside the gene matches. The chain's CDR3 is CASSEMRQGTFEAFF. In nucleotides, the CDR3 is TGTGCCAGCAGTGAAATGAGACAGGGAACCTTTGAAGCTTTCTTT.

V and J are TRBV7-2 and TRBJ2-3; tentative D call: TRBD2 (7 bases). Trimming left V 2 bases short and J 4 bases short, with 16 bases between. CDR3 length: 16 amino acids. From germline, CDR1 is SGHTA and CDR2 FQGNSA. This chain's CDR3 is CASSLKGGPSADTQYF. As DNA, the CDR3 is TGTGCCAGCAGCTTAAAGGGGGGGCCGTCCGCAGATACGCAGTATTTT.

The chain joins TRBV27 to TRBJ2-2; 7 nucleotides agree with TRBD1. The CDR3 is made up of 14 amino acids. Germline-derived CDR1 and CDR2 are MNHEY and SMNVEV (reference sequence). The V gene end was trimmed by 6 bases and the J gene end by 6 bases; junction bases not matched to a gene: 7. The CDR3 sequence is CASRSTTGPGELFF. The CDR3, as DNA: TGTGCCAGCAGGAGCACGACAGGGCCCGGGGAGCTGTTTTTT.

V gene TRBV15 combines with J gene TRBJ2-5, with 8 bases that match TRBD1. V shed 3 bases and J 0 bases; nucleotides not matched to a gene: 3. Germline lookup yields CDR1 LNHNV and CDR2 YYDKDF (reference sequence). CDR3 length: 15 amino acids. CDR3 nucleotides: TGTGCCACCAGCAGTCCGACAGGGGACCAAGAGACCCAGTACTTC. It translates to CATSSPTGDQETQYF.

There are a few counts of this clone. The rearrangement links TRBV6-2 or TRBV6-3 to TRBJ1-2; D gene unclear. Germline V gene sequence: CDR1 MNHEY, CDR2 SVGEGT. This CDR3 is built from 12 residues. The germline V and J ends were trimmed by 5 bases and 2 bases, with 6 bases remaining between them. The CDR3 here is CASSTNNYGYTF. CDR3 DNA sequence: TGTGCCAGCAGTACAAACAACTATGGCTACACCTTC.

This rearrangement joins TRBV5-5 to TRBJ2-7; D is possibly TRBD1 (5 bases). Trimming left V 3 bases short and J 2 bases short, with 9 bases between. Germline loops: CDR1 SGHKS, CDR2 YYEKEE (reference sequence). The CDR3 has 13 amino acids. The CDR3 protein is CASSSTGPYEQYF. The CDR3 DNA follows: TGTGCCAGCAGCTCCACAGGTCCCTACGAGCAGTACTTC.

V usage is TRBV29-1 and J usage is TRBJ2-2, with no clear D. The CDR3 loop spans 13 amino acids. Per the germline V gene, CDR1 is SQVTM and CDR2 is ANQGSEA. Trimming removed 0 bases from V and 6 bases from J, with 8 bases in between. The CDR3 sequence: CSVEETSPGELFF. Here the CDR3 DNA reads TGCAGCGTTGAAGAAACATCGCCCGGGGAGCTGTTTTTT.

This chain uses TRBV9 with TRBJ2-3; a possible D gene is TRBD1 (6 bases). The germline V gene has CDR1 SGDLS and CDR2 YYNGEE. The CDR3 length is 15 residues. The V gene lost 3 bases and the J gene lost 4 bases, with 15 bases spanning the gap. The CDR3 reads CASSAQEGGADTQYF. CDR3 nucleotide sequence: TGTGCCAGCAGCGCCCAGGAAGGGGGAGCAGATACGCAGTATTTT.

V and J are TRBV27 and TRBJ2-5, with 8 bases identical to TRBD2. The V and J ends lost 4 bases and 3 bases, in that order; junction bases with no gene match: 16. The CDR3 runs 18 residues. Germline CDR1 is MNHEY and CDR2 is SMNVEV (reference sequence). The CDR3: CASSSRPQGRGGKETQYF. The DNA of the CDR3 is TGTGCCAGCAGTTCACGCCCACAGGGTCGGGGGGGAAAAGAGACCCAGTACTTC.

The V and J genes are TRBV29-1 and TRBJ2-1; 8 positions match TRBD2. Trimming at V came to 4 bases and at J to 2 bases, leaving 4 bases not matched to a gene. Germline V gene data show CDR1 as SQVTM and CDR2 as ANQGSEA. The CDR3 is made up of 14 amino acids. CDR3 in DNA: TGCAGCGTTGCTTTTAGCGGGGCCTACAATGAGCAGTTCTTC. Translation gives CSVAFSGAYNEQFF.

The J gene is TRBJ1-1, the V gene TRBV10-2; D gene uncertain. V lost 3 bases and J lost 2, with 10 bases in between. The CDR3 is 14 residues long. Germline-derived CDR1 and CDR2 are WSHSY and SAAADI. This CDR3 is CASSDRRSNTEAFF. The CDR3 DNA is TGCGCCAGCAGTGATAGGCGGTCCAACACTGAAGCTTTCTTT.

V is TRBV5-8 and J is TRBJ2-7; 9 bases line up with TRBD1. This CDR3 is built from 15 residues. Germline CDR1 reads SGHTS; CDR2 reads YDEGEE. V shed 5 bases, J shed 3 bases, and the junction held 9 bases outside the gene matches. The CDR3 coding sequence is TGTGCCAGCAGAGTAACCGGGACAGGGCTCTACGAGCAGTACTTC. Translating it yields CASRVTGTGLYEQYF.

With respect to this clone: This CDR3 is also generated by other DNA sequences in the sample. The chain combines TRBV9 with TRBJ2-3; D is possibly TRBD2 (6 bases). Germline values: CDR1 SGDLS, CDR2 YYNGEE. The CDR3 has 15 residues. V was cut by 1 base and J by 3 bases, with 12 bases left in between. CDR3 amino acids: CASSVSGSGTDTQYF. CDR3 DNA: TGTGCCAGCAGCGTATCTGGTAGCGGAACAGATACGCAGTATTTT.

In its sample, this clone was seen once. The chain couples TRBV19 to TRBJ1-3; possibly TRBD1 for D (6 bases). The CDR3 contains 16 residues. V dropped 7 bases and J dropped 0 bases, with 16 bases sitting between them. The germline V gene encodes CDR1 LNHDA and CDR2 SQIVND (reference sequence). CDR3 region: CASTSGELHSGNTIYF. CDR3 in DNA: TGTGCCAGTACCTCAGGGGAACTCCACTCTGGAAACACCATATATTTT.

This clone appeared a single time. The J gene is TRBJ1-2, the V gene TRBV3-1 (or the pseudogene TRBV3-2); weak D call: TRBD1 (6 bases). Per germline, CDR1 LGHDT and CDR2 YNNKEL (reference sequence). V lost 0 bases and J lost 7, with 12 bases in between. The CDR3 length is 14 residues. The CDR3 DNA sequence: TGTGCCAGCAGCCAAGATCGGGGGGCGAGTGGCTACACCTTC. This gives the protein CASSQDRGASGYTF.

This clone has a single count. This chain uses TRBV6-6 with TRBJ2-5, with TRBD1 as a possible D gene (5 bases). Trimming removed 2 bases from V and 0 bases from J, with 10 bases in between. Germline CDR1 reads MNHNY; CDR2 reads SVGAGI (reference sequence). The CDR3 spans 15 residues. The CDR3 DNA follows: TGTGCCAGCAGTTACGGCAGGGTGTACCAAGAGACCCAGTACTTC. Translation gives CASSYGRVYQETQYF.